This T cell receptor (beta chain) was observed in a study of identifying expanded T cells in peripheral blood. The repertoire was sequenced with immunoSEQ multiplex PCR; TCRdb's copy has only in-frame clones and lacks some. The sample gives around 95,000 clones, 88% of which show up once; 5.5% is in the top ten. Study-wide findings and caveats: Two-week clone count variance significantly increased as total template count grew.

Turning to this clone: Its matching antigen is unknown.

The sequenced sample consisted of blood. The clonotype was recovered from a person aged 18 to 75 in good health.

CDR3 sequence reads: CASSLWWDSQETQYF. CDR3 DNA: TGTGCCAGCAGCTTATGGTGGGATTCACAAGAGACCCAGTACTTC. This rearrangement joins TRBV7-9 to TRBJ2-5; D is ambiguous. This CDR3 has 15 residues. Germline-derived CDR1 and CDR2 are SEHNR and FQNEAQ (reference sequence). Deletions cut 2 bases from V and 2 bases from J, with 12 bases between.